One and the same sample provided the 21 T cell receptor beta chains below, sequenced in a study of T-cell memory formation after mild COVID-19. Using its own MiXCR run on the 5' RACE reads, TCRdb lists one record per CDR3 protein. The table includes 150,000 to 200,000 distinct CDR3 sequences, around 15% detected once. Sequencing was done on a sample of PBMCs or a T cell subset sorted from them (not recorded which). The receptors originated from an adult woman who had mild COVID-19 (a few samples of this study predate the infection). Cell type and time point are not known.

This clonotype was observed a few times. The chain carries TRBV7-8 and TRBJ2-1; D remains unclear. Trimming pared 5 bases from V and 1 base from J, leaving 12 bases between. From germline, CDR1 is SGHVS and CDR2 FQNEAQ. The CDR3 runs 15 residues. Here the CDR3 reads CASSPDGLSYNEQFF. The CDR3 DNA reads TGTGCCAGCAGCCCGGACGGATTGTCCTACAATGAGCAGTTCTTC.

The chain combines TRBV7-9 with TRBJ2-1; weak D call: TRBD2 (6 bases). The CDR3 has 15 amino acids. Germline V gene sequence: CDR1 SEHNR, CDR2 FQNEAQ (reference sequence). V lost 5 bases to trimming and J lost 8 bases, with 19 bases between them. The CDR3 region is CASSPLAAPGDEQFF. DNA of the CDR3: TGTGCCAGCAGCCCCTTAGCGGCGCCTGGGGATGAGCAGTTCTTC.

This clonotype was detected a few times. The chain recombines TRBV12-3 or TRBV12-4 with TRBJ2-1, with unresolved D. This CDR3 has 16 residues. V lost 0 bases, J lost 4 bases, and 13 bases lay in between. This CDR3 reads CASSLAHGLSYNEQFF. The CDR3 DNA reads TGTGCCAGCAGTTTAGCGCATGGGCTTTCTTACAATGAGCAGTTCTTC.

The rearrangement joins TRBV6-5 to TRBJ2-5, with D possibly being TRBD2 (6 bases). This CDR3 contains 17 residues. From germline, CDR1 is MNHEY and CDR2 SVGAGI. Trimming shortened V by 6 bases and J by 5 bases, and 25 bases separated the two germline ends. This CDR3 is CASRGSWGGGEWETQYF. The CDR3 nucleotides read TGTGCCAGCAGGGGCTCCTGGGGCGGAGGGGAGTGGGAGACCCAGTACTTC.

This rearrangement joins TRBV19 to TRBJ1-2; D remains ambiguous. The CDR3 extends over 16 amino acids. Trimming removed 5 bases at V and 2 bases at J, with 18 bases between. In germline, CDR1 is LNHDA, CDR2 SQIVND (reference sequence). For the CDR3, the DNA is TGTGCCAGTAGTCCCACGTGGAAATTGGGCAACTATGGCTACACCTTC. Translation gives CASSPTWKLGNYGYTF.

This chain joins TRBV6-6 and TRBJ2-3; D gene unclear. Trimming left V 5 bases short and J 4 bases short, with 7 bases between. Germline V lookup: CDR1 MNHNY, CDR2 SVGAGI (reference sequence). CDR3 length: 12 amino acids. CDR3 nucleotides: TGTGCCAGCAGTAGGGCCCCAGATACGCAGTATTTT. It translates to CASSRAPDTQYF.

The CDR3 sequence is CASSPLRTDTEAFF. The CDR3 DNA is TGTGCCAGCTCACCCCTCCGGACAGACACTGAAGCTTTCTTT. The chain couples TRBV18 to TRBJ1-1, with D maybe TRBD1 (6 bases). Looked up from germline, CDR1 is KGHSH and CDR2 is LQKENI. The length of the CDR3 is 14 residues. Trimming removed 3 bases from V and 3 bases from J, with 11 bases in between. Using reference TRBV18 and TRBJ1-1 for the parts outside the CDR3, the full variable domain is NAGVMQNPRHLVRRRGQEARLRCSPMKGHSHVYWYRQLPEEGLKFMVYLQKENIIDESGMPKERFSAEFPKEGPSILRIQQVVRGDSAAYFCASSPLRTDTEAFFGQGTRLTVV.

This chain joins TRBV6-6 and TRBJ1-4; D is undetermined. Germline V gene data show CDR1 as MNHNY and CDR2 as SVGAGI (reference sequence). V lost 5 bases to trimming and J lost 5 bases, with 9 bases between them. The CDR3 consists of 13 residues. The CDR3 reads CASSHGVNEKLFF. CDR3 DNA: TGTGCCAGCAGTCACGGGGTGAATGAAAAACTGTTTTTT.

This clonotype has ten or more counts. The chain is built from TRBV12-3 or TRBV12-4 and TRBJ2-7, with a weak D call TRBD2 (5 bases). The CDR3 sequence is 14 residues long. Trimming removed 1 base at V and 0 bases at J, with 7 bases between. The CDR3 is CASSLGGGSYEQYF. Here the CDR3 DNA reads TGTGCCAGCAGTTTAGGAGGAGGCTCCTACGAGCAGTACTTC.

This clonotype was detected ten times or more. This chain uses TRBV5-1 with TRBJ2-2; D gene uncertain. Germline V gene data show CDR1 as SGHRS and CDR2 as YFSETQ. The germline V and J ends were trimmed by 2 bases and 6 bases, with 11 bases remaining between them. The CDR3 extends over 14 amino acids. CDR3 sequence: CASSLSGLAGELFF. The CDR3, as DNA: TGCGCCAGCAGCTTATCAGGTTTGGCCGGGGAGCTGTTTTTT.

This clonotype was seen more than once but under ten times. CDR3 coding DNA: TGTGCCATCAGTGAGCGGTCGGCCTCTAATGAAAAACTGTTTTTT. Protein: CAISERSASNEKLFF. The chain carries TRBV10-3 and TRBJ1-4; D uncertain. CDR1 and CDR2 (germline): ENHRY, SYGVKD. CDR3 size: 15 residues. Deletions cut 2 bases from V and 3 bases from J, with 10 bases between.

This clonotype was detected only a few times. The chain couples TRBV6-2 or TRBV6-3 to TRBJ2-7; D is undetermined. The V end was cut by 2 bases, the J end by 1 base, with 6 bases between. CDR1 and CDR2 (germline): MNHEY, SVGEGT. This CDR3 contains 13 residues. In DNA, the CDR3 is TGTGCCAGCAGTTACGGGATGTCCTACGAGCAGTACTTC. Translating it yields CASSYGMSYEQYF.

This clonotype has more than one count but fewer than ten. V is TRBV6-1 and J is TRBJ1-2; TRBD1 matches at 7 bases. Germline V lookup: CDR1 MNHNS, CDR2 SASEGT. The CDR3 runs 14 residues. V lost 0 bases and J lost 4; bases outside the gene matches: 2. The CDR3 DNA sequence: TGTGCCAGCAGTGAAGCAACAGGGGCCTATGGCTACACCTTC. As protein: CASSEATGAYGYTF.

This clonotype was seen repeatedly, ten times or more. The chain employs TRBV11-2 and TRBJ1-2; D possibly corresponds to TRBD1 (5 bases). CDR3 length: 18 residues. The V end lost 5 bases, the J end lost 5 bases, and 27 bases lay between the germline ends. Germline V CDR1 and CDR2: SGHAT, FQNNGV. CDR3 in DNA: TGTGCCAGCAGCAAAGACAGCCTTTCCATCCCGGGGATATATGGCTACACCTTC. Translation: CASSKDSLSIPGIYGYTF.

The chain has TRBV10-3 and TRBJ2-5; perhaps TRBD1 as D (5 bases). The V gene's germline CDR1 is ENHRY and CDR2 SYGVKD. The CDR3 extends over 15 amino acids. V lost 0 bases and J lost 2, with 10 bases in between. The CDR3 loop is CAISESRGTQETQYF. The DNA of the CDR3 is TGTGCCATCAGTGAGTCTAGGGGTACACAAGAGACCCAGTACTTC.

The V and J genes are TRBV5-1 and TRBJ2-7; 8 bases map to TRBD1. J was trimmed by 4 bases and V by 1 base; bases with no gene match: 7. This CDR3 region has 15 residues. Germline V gene lookup returns CDR1 SGHRS and CDR2 YFSETQ. As DNA, the CDR3 is TGCGCCAGCAGCTTGAGAGGCAGGGGGCAGTACGAGCAGTACTTC. This translates into CASSLRGRGQYEQYF.

This chain joins TRBV10-3 and TRBJ2-7; D is unresolved. With 4 bases removed from V and 10 bases from J, the gap between germline ends came to 26 bases. Germline-derived CDR1 and CDR2 are ENHRY and SYGVKD. The CDR3 is made up of 16 amino acids. CDR3 nucleotides: TGTGCCATCAGTGGGGAACAAGGTGAAGTTTTTAGTGGTCAGTACTTC. Amino acids: CAISGEQGEVFSGQYF.

This chain joins TRBV14 and TRBJ2-1; 8 bases align to TRBD2. This CDR3 comprises 16 residues. Germline assignment: CDR1 SGHDN and CDR2 FVKESK. With V trimmed by 4 bases and J by 6 bases, 11 bases remained unmatched. The CDR3 region is CASSRQGAGALNEQFF. CDR3 nucleotide sequence: TGTGCCAGCAGCCGCCAGGGAGCGGGAGCCCTCAATGAGCAGTTCTTC. The entire variable domain, with the rest obtained from reference TRBV14 and TRBJ2-1, is as follows: EAGVTQFPSHSVIEKGQTVTLRCDPISGHDNLYWYRRVMGKEIKFLLHFVKESKQDESGMPNNRFLAERTGGTYSTLKVQPAELEDSGVYFCASSRQGAGALNEQFFGPGTRLTVL.

This clonotype was seen only a few times. The V gene is TRBV11-2, the J gene TRBJ1-6; no definite D call. Per germline, CDR1 SGHAT and CDR2 FQNNGV. This CDR3 spans 17 amino acids. The V gene lost 2 bases and the J gene lost 0 bases, with 11 bases spanning the gap. The CDR3, as DNA: TGTGCCAGCAGCTTAATTCTGGGAAACTCCTATAATTCACCCCTCCACTTT. Amino acids: CASSLILGNSYNSPLHF.

This clonotype is a singleton in its sample. The rearrangement uses TRBV5-5 and TRBJ1-2; a weak D match, TRBD1 (6 bases). Germline V lookup: CDR1 SGHKS, CDR2 YYEKEE (reference sequence). There are 13 residues in the CDR3. The ends were cut back, 1 base at V and 6 bases at J, with 10 bases in the middle. In DNA, the CDR3 is TGTGCCAGCAGCTTGTGGGGGCCCGATGGCTACACCTTC. Translating it yields CASSLWGPDGYTF.

The genes are TRBV5-1 and TRBJ1-2, with D perhaps TRBD1 (5 bases). V was pared by 1 base and J by 1 base, with 11 bases between. CDR3 length: 15 amino acids. The germline gives CDR1 SGHRS, CDR2 YFSETQ. CDR3 in amino acids: CASSLSPQVNYGYTF. The CDR3 region has the DNA TGCGCCAGCAGCTTGTCTCCACAGGTTAACTATGGCTACACCTTC.